This T cell receptor (beta chain) was identified in a study of CD8+CD57+ T cells in acquired aplastic anemia. Study-level findings and limits: Common to patients and controls were twenty-nine CD8+ CDR3 sequences.

Patients who underwent sequencing had shown CD8+CD57+ cell expansion by flow cytometry. Every patient presented with severe acquired aplastic anemia. Germline lookup yields CDR1 DFQATT and CDR2 SNEGSKA (reference sequence). V lost 6 bases and J 0 bases, leaving 15 bases between the germline ends. This CDR3 comprises 15 residues. As regards this clonotype: The antigen remains unidentified.

Genomic DNA acted as the template from which TCR beta VDJ combination and CDR3 sequence profiling were carried out. Via MiXCR, TCRdb re-called the reads, giving one row per CDR3 protein. Among about 160,000 distinct CDR3 sequences listed, around 52% were seen once. Sequencing input: sorted CD4+, CD8+, or CD8+CD57+ T cells (not recorded which) from PBMCs. The source is a human donor with aplastic anemia. The chain combines TRBV20-1 with TRBJ2-1; weak D call: TRBD2 (5 bases). This CDR3 reads CSAQGSSVSYNEQFF. In DNA, the CDR3 is TGCAGTGCCCAAGGGAGTAGCGTCTCCTACAATGAGCAGTTCTTC.